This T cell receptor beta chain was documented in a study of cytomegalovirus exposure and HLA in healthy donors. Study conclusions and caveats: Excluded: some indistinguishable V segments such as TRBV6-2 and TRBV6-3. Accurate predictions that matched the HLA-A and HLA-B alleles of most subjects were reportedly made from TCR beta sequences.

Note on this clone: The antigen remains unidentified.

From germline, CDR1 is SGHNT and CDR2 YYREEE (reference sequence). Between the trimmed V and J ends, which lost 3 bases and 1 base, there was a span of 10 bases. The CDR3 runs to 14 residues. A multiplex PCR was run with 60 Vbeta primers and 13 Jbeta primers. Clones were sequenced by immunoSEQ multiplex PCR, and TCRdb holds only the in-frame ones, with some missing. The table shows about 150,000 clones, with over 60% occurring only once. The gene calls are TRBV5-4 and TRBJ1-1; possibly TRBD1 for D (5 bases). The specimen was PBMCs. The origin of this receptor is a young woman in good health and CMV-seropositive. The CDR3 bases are TGTGCCAGCAGCTGGAGTCAGGGGAACACTGAAGCTTTCTTT. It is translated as CASSWSQGNTEAFF.